This T cell receptor (beta chain) was documented in a study of shared clonotypes between healthy human individuals. Study in general: The cohort comprised a couple of women and a few men. Their ages spanned 18 to 49 years.

The data were produced by immunoSEQ multiplex PCR, yet TCRdb's version contains in-frame clones alone and is incomplete. Of a few hundred thousand clones in the sample, approximately 80% were seen once. V was pared by 2 bases and J by 2 bases, with 9 bases between. This CDR3 region has 14 residues. Per germline, CDR1 SGHTA and CDR2 FQGTGA. The TCR was taken from a woman between 40 and 50 years old in good health. Some clones in this sample may be carry-over from other donors' samples. Source material: PBMCs. V is TRBV7-3 and J is TRBJ1-1; the D is unclear. The CDR3 sequence is CASSLVGANTEAFF. CDR3 coding DNA: TGTGCCAGCAGCTTAGTAGGCGCCAACACTGAAGCTTTCTTT.